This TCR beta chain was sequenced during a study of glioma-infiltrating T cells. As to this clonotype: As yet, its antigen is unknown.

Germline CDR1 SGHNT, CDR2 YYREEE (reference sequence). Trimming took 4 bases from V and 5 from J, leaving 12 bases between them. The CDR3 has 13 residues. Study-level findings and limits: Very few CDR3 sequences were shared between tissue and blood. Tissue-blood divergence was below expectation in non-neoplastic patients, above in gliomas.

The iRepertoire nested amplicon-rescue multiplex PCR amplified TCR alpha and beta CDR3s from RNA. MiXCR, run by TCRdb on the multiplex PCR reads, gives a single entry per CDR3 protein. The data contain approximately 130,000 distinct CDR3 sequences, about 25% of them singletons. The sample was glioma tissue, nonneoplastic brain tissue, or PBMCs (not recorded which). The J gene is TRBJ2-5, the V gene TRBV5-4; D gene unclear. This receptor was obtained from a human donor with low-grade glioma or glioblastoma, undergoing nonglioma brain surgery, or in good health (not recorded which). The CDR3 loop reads CASSQDLRETQYF. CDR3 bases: TGTGCCAGCAGCCAGGACCTGAGGGAGACCCAGTACTTC. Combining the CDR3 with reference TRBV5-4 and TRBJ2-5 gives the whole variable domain ETGVTQSPTHLIKTRGQQVTLRCSSQSGHNTVSWYQQALGQGPQFIFQYYREEENGRGNFPPRFSGLQFPNYSSELNVNALELDDSALYLCASSQDLRETQYFGPGTRLLVL.